Included here is one T cell receptor beta chain sequence, with context. This entry is derived from a study of blood T cell repertoires in COVID-19. Whole-study context: Samples representing acute and convalescent COVID-19 were sourced from the United States, Italy and Spain. PBMCs, B-cell-depleted T cells, or T cells provided the cDNA or gDNA that made up the material.

As originally analysed: Amplification with reference gene primers provided the estimates of nucleated cell counts. The data were produced by immunoSEQ multiplex PCR, yet TCRdb's version contains in-frame clones alone and is incomplete. V, J and clone size are taken as reported in that table, and D and trimming were inferred from the DNA itself. Of some 110,000 clones listed, about four fifths are singletons. CDR1 and CDR2 from the germline V gene are MDHEN and SYDVKM. Trimming at V came to 7 bases and at J to 2 bases, leaving 5 bases not matched to a gene. The CDR3 extends over 15 amino acids. Sequencing input: peripheral blood. The rearrangement links TRBV28 to TRBJ1-3, with 10 bases fitting TRBD1. The sequence came from a woman older than 75 with acute or convalescent COVID-19. The CDR3 nucleotides are TGTGCCAGCAAAGACAGGGGGCGAGCTGGAAACACCATATATTTT. Translated, it gives CASKDRGRAGNTIYF. Drawing the rest from reference TRBV28 and TRBJ1-3, the complete variable domain is DVKVTQSSRYLVKRTGEKVFLECVQDMDHENMFWYRQDPGLGLRLIYFSYDVKMKEKGDIPEGYSVSREKKERFSLILESASTNQTSMYLCASKDRGRAGNTIYFGEGSWLTVV.